One TCR beta chain is described in this entry. The data originate from a study of T cells in narcolepsy. Sequenced by immunoSEQ multiplex PCR; TCRdb stores in-frame clones only, minus some. Found here are around 26,000 clones, about 83% of them singletons; the top ten hold about 1.3%. The CDR3 runs to 13 residues. The V and J ends lost 8 bases and 1 base respectively, with 10 bases between them. The germline V gene has CDR1 LGHNT and CDR2 FRNRAP. This TCR was recovered from a human donor with narcolepsy. V usage is TRBV12-5 and J usage is TRBJ2-3; D is uncertain. Material for sequencing was CD45RA- memory CD4+ T cells from PBMCs. The CDR3 coding sequence is TGTGCTAGTACCGACCCTCGCACAGATACGCAGTATTTT. This translates into CASTDPRTDTQYF.